The source of this T cell receptor (beta chain) is a study of T cells after yellow fever vaccination. Study-wide results and limits: A weaker but faster secondary response was observed, peaking on day 5 versus 15. Overall, a small share of clonotypes was seen in both CD4 and CD8 compartments.

UMIs and a universal primer site were added when TCR cDNA was made by 5'RACE template switching. A single record per CDR3 protein comes from TCRdb applying MiXCR to the 5' RACE reads. The sample has hundreds of thousands of distinct CDR3 sequences; more than 5.5% are singletons. There are a few counts of this clonotype. What it binds is unknown. The CDR3 consists of 16 residues. V lost 0 bases and J lost 5; bases outside the gene matches: 1. Germline-derived CDR1 and CDR2 are MNHEY and SVGEGT. The chain is built from TRBV6-2 or TRBV6-3 and TRBJ2-3; TRBD2 matches 14 bases. Sequencing was performed on PBMCs, taken 5 days after the yellow fever booster vaccination. The receptor was isolated from a man between 25 and 39 years old who received the YFV17D yellow fever vaccine. The DNA of the CDR3 is TGTGCCAGCAGTTACTCGACTAGCGGGAGGGGAGATACGCAGTATTTT. Its translation is CASSYSTSGRGDTQYF.